A single sample is the source of the 20 T cell receptor beta chains below, sequenced in a study of spatial heterogeneity in lung cancer. The antigens for these receptors are not known. Study-wide results and caveats: Tumor mutation count correlated with how many alpha and beta TCRs expanded intratumorally.

The time point was: sample taken at primary tumor resection. TCRdb itself ran the 5' RACE reads through MiXCR, one entry per CDR3 protein. Of a few thousand distinct CDR3 sequences listed, about two fifths are singletons. The input for sequencing was lung tumor tissue, taken at surgery. These receptor sequences come from a male donor with early-stage non-small cell lung cancer.

J is TRBJ2-2 and V is TRBV29-1; D not resolved. The CDR3 length is 14 residues. Germline CDR1 reads SQVTM; CDR2 reads ANQGSEA. With 4 bases removed from V and 3 bases from J, the gap between germline ends came to 12 bases. The CDR3 sequence: CSVGGATHTGELFF. For the CDR3, the DNA is TGCAGCGTTGGCGGTGCGACACACACCGGGGAGCTGTTTTTT.

This clonotype showed up just a few times. The chain links TRBV7-9 to TRBJ2-2; D uncertain. There are 15 residues in the CDR3. Germline V gene data show CDR1 as SEHNR and CDR2 as FQNEAQ (reference sequence). V was trimmed by 5 bases and J by 3 bases, leaving 13 bases between them. For the CDR3, the DNA is TGTGCCAGCAGCCCCTTTGGTCTGGACACCGGGGAGCTGTTTTTT. Protein product: CASSPFGLDTGELFF.

In its sample, this clonotype ranks as medium-sized. V and J are TRBV7-8 and TRBJ2-2; 9 bases align to TRBD1. CDR1 is SGHVS and CDR2 is FQNEAQ in the germline V gene. The CDR3 contains 18 residues. J was trimmed by 4 bases and V by 5 bases; bases with no gene match: 14. In DNA, the CDR3 is TGTGCCAGCAGCCCCCTTCCGGACAGGGGAATTCGCACCGGGGAGCTGTTTTTT. This encodes CASSPLPDRGIRTGELFF.

This clonotype turned up a few times. This chain links TRBV7-2 with TRBJ2-2, with D perhaps assigned TRBD1 or TRBD2 (6 bases each). Looked up from germline, CDR1 is SGHTA and CDR2 is FQGNSA. V lost 7 bases and J 4 bases, leaving 13 bases between the germline ends. CDR3 length equals 14 residues. This CDR3 reads CASKGGPSTGELFF. In DNA form, the CDR3 reads TGTGCCAGCAAAGGGGGGCCGAGCACCGGGGAGCTGTTTTTT.

The CDR3 DNA follows: TGTGCCAGCAGTTTATTACAGGGGAATAGAGAGCAGTACTTC. This encodes CASSLLQGNREQYF. This rearrangement joins TRBV28 to TRBJ2-7; 7 bases fit TRBD1. V lost 1 base, J lost 7 bases, and 7 bases stayed unmatched. CDR1 MDHEN and CDR2 SYDVKM come from the germline V gene. The CDR3 length is 14 residues.

Within the sample, this clonotype is medium-sized. The V call is TRBV20-1, the J call TRBJ1-5; D call uncertain. The CDR3 totals 14 residues. The germline gives CDR1 DFQATT, CDR2 SNEGSKA (reference sequence). Trimming pared 0 bases from V and 8 bases from J, leaving 14 bases between. The CDR3 loop reads CSARDRRLGEPQHF. CDR3 nucleotides: TGCAGTGCTAGAGATCGCCGGCTCGGGGAGCCCCAGCATTTT.

As for this clonotype: At one of its ends the junction is not consistent with the germline gene, which may arise from a read error. The genes are TRBV7-9 and TRBJ1-2; D is undetermined. The CDR3 runs to 14 residues. Germline CDR1 SEHNR, CDR2 FQNEAQ (reference sequence). CDR3 bases: TGTGTCAGCAGCTTAGGACCAGCTAACTATGGCTACACCTTC. This encodes CVSSLGPANYGYTF.

The chain links TRBV7-9 to TRBJ2-3, with unresolved D. Trimming removed 3 bases at V and 0 bases at J, with 7 bases between. The germline V gene has CDR1 SEHNR and CDR2 FQNEAQ (reference sequence). This CDR3 is 14 amino acids long. The CDR3 loop is CASSFKTSTDTQYF. The CDR3 DNA is TGTGCCAGCAGCTTCAAGACTAGCACAGATACGCAGTATTTT.

The chain combines TRBV4-1 with TRBJ1-1; no reliable D call. The ends were cut back, 1 base at V and 3 bases at J, with 9 bases in the middle. This CDR3 spans 14 amino acids. Per germline, CDR1 MGHRA and CDR2 YSYEKL. The CDR3 sequence is CASSQVQLDTEAFF. The DNA of the CDR3 is TGCGCCAGCAGCCAAGTTCAGTTGGACACTGAAGCTTTCTTT.

This clonotype is labeled medium-sized (0.01 to 0.1%). The rearrangement uses TRBV6-6 and TRBJ2-7, with D maybe TRBD1 (7 bases). The CDR3 runs to 15 residues. Germline CDR1 and CDR2: MNHNY and SVGAGI (reference sequence). V lost 7 bases, J lost 4 bases, and 20 bases lay in between. For the CDR3, the DNA is TGTGCCAGCAAAAGGGGGGCAGGGGGAATTTACGAGCAGTACTTC. Amino acids: CASKRGAGGIYEQYF.

Relative to its sample, this clonotype is medium-sized. The V gene is TRBV6-5, the J gene TRBJ1-4; no reliable D call. Germline CDR1 and CDR2: MNHEY and SVGAGI. The CDR3 is made up of 16 amino acids. V was cut by 0 bases and J by 8 bases, with 16 bases left in between. The CDR3 region has the DNA TGTGCCAGCAGTTACTCCCCCGGGGATGGTAGAGAAAAACTGTTTTTT. This codes for CASSYSPGDGREKLFF.

The chain joins TRBV4-3 to TRBJ1-5; weak D call: TRBD1 (5 bases). The V end was cut by 2 bases, the J end by 5 bases, with 13 bases between. Germline V gene lookup returns CDR1 LGHNA and CDR2 YSLEER. The CDR3 runs to 15 residues. CDR3 in amino acids: CASSQIPGTYQPQHF. CDR3 nucleotide sequence: TGCGCCAGCAGCCAAATTCCCGGGACCTATCAGCCCCAGCATTTT.

The chain combines TRBV1 with TRBJ2-3. TRBV1 is a recognized pseudogene. The CDR3 contains 16 residues. In nucleotides, the CDR3 is TGCACCAGCAGCCAAGATTTTTACGGGGGCACAGATACGCAGTATTTT. It encodes CTSSQDFYGGTDTQYF.

V is TRBV12-3 or TRBV12-4 and J is TRBJ1-2; D is unclear. The CDR3 is made up of 13 amino acids. The V gene lost 6 bases and the J gene lost 5 bases, with 13 bases spanning the gap. The CDR3, as DNA: TGTGCCAGCAGCTTGAGTGCTAGATATGGCTACACCTTC. This encodes CASSLSARYGYTF.

This chain uses TRBV7-9 with TRBJ2-7; no clear D gene. In germline, CDR1 is SEHNR, CDR2 FQNEAQ (reference sequence). V was trimmed by 2 bases and J by 2 bases, leaving 4 bases between them. The CDR3 runs to 12 residues. The CDR3 reads CASSLSPYEQYF. For the CDR3, the DNA is TGTGCCAGCAGCTTATCCCCCTACGAGCAGTACTTC.

This clonotype was observed a handful of times. The chain joins TRBV3-1 to TRBJ1-1; D is undetermined. The CDR3 contains 14 residues. Looked up from germline, CDR1 is LGHDT and CDR2 is YNNKEL (reference sequence). The ends were cut back, 0 bases at V and 3 bases at J, with 8 bases in the middle. Here the CDR3 reads CASSQEWGDTEAFF. As DNA, the CDR3 is TGTGCCAGCAGCCAAGAGTGGGGTGACACTGAAGCTTTCTTT.

This clonotype is deemed medium-sized. The chain uses TRBV20-1 and TRBJ2-7, with TRBD2 matching 10 bases. V shed 6 bases and J 3 bases; nucleotides not matched to a gene: 14. The CDR3 totals 16 residues. Germline V gene data show CDR1 as DFQATT and CDR2 as SNEGSKA (reference sequence). CDR3 DNA sequence: TGCAGTGCCCAGAGGGGTACTAGCGGGACTTTCTACGAGCAGTACTTC. Encoded protein: CSAQRGTSGTFYEQYF.

This clonotype is classed as medium-sized. Its ends do not fully match the called genes, so a read error is possible. The chain couples TRBV12-3 or TRBV12-4 to TRBJ2-4; TRBD2 aligns across 7 bases. The CDR3 runs to 12 residues. The CDR3 reads CASSSGGGIPNF. The DNA of the CDR3 is TGTGCCAGCAGTTCCGGGGGAGGGATCCCCAACTTC.

The rearrangement links TRBV10-2 to TRBJ1-1; no clear D gene. The CDR3 loop spans 11 amino acids. Germline assignment: CDR1 WSHSY and CDR2 SAAADI. V was pared by 7 bases and J by 1 base, with 4 bases between. Here the CDR3 DNA reads TGCGCCAGCACAGGGAACACTGAAGCTTTCTTT. Its protein product is CASTGNTEAFF.

This clonotype is deemed large (0.1 to 1%). The V and J genes are TRBV6-2 or TRBV6-3 and TRBJ2-3; D might be TRBD2 (6 bases). Deletions cut 2 bases from V and 7 bases from J, with 16 bases between. CDR1 MNHEY and CDR2 SVGEGT come from the germline V gene. The CDR3 runs 15 residues. In DNA, the CDR3 is TGTGCCAGCAGTTACGGGCGGGGTCCCCTAAATACGCAGTATTTT. Protein sequence: CASSYGRGPLNTQYF.